This TCR beta chain was observed in a study of cytomegalovirus exposure and HLA in healthy donors. Between the trimmed V and J ends, which lost 8 bases and 4 bases, there was a span of 17 bases. The CDR3 is 14 amino acids. Germline V gene data show CDR1 as MDHEN and CDR2 as SYDVKM. With 60 Vbeta and 13 Jbeta primers, the PCR was carried out. TCRdb keeps only in-frame clones here, not all; method: immunoSEQ multiplex PCR. The sample consists of approximately 77,000 clones, under 80% of them appearing once. Study outcomes and limitations: Per a later analysis, HLA-associated TCR beta chains showed more clonal expansion than other, equally common TCR beta chains.

This clone was seen just once. Its specificity is not known. This receptor was identified in a male donor in good health and CMV-seropositive. The chain uses TRBV28 and TRBJ1-2; D call uncertain. The sample was PBMCs. The CDR3 is CASLHRGSGYGYTF. The CDR3 coding sequence is TGTGCCAGCCTCCACCGAGGTAGCGGCTATGGCTACACCTTC.